The 5 T cell receptor beta chains listed next were all sequenced from one sample in a study of T cells after yellow fever vaccination. TCRdb reprocessed the 5' RACE reads with MiXCR, giving one entry per CDR3 protein. Here the sample spans hundreds of thousands of distinct CDR3 sequences, roughly 3.5% being singletons. The sequencing here drew on PBMCs, taken on the day of the yellow fever booster vaccination. The receptors stem from a man aged 18 to 30 who received the YFV17D yellow fever vaccine.

The table lists this clonotype with many counts. The rearrangement uses TRBV9 and TRBJ2-2; either TRBD1 or TRBD2 may supply D (5 bases each). Trimming took 0 bases from V and 4 from J, leaving 10 bases between them. Germline V CDR1 and CDR2: SGDLS, YYNGEE. This CDR3 spans 15 amino acids. CDR3 nucleotides: TGTGCCAGCAGCGTAGCGGGGCAGAGCACCGGGGAGCTGTTTTTT. As protein: CASSVAGQSTGELFF.

This clonotype was picked up many times. The chain is built from TRBV25-1 and TRBJ1-2, with a tentative D call TRBD1 (5 bases). This CDR3 is 15 amino acids long. V was clipped by 1 base and J by 6 bases, with 15 bases between them. Germline V gene data show CDR1 as MGHDK and CDR2 as SYGVNS. CDR3 nucleotide sequence: TGTGCCAGCAGTGAATGGGGGGTCCGCAGGAATGGCTACACCTTC. This codes for CASSEWGVRRNGYTF.

The V and J genes are TRBV7-2 and TRBJ1-2; D might be TRBD1 (5 bases). V was trimmed by 5 bases and J by 4 bases, leaving 14 bases between them. Germline V CDR1 and CDR2: SGHTA, FQGNSA. CDR3 length: 14 amino acids. CDR3 in amino acids: CASSPTTVIYGYTF. The CDR3 DNA reads TGTGCCAGCAGCCCAACGACAGTGATCTATGGCTACACCTTC.

The chain uses TRBV11-2 and TRBJ2-7; 9 bases match TRBD1. Germline V gene lookup returns CDR1 SGHAT and CDR2 FQNNGV. The CDR3 covers 15 residues. The V segment lost 5 bases and the J segment 4 bases; nucleotides outside the gene matches: 9. CDR3 DNA: TGTGCCAGCAGCAAAGGGGCCGACAGGGGGTACGAGCAGTACTTC. Translating it yields CASSKGADRGYEQYF.

This clonotype was recorded many times. The chain uses TRBV7-6 and TRBJ2-3, with TRBD2 identical over 9 bases. The V gene end was trimmed by 1 base and the J gene end by 4 bases; junction bases not matched to a gene: 6. CDR1 and CDR2 from the germline V gene are SGHVS and FNYEAQ. CDR3 size: 16 residues. The CDR3 spells CASSLVVTSGPDTQYF. The CDR3, as DNA: TGTGCCAGCAGCTTAGTGGTTACTAGCGGGCCAGATACGCAGTATTTT.